This record concerns one TCR beta chain sequence. Its antigen is still unknown. This sample is part of a study of T cell responses to AZD1222 COVID-19 vaccine. Study observations and caveats: Repertoire sampling happened only post peak T cell response.

Germline V gives CDR1 LNHDA, CDR2 SQIVND (reference sequence). V lost 3 bases, J lost 7 bases, and 7 bases lay in between. The CDR3 spans 12 residues. Sequencing was performed with immunoSEQ multiplex PCR; in TCRdb, only in-frame clones are kept and a portion is missing. Counted here are roughly 130,000 clones, about 88% occurring once; the ten biggest clones make up roughly 8%. The chain uses TRBV19 and TRBJ2-1; no clear D gene. This TCR came from an adult in good health. Sequences were derived from peripheral blood, sampled on day 0 of AZD1222 vaccination. For the CDR3, the DNA is TGTGCCAGTAGTATTACCGGGAATGAGCAGTTCTTC. Its translation is CASSITGNEQFF.